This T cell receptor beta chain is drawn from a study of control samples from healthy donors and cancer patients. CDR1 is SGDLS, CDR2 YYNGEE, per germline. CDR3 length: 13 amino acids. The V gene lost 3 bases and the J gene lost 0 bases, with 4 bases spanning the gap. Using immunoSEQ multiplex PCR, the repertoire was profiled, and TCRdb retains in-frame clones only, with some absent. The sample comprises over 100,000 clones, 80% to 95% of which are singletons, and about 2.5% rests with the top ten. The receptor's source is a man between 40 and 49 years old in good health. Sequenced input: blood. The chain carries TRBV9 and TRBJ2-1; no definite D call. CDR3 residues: CASSDSSYNEQFF. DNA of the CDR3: TGTGCCAGCAGCGACAGCTCCTACAATGAGCAGTTCTTC.